This T cell receptor beta chain stems from a study of blood T cell repertoires in COVID-19. Overall study context: The samples span acute and convalescent COVID-19 from the United States, Italy and Spain. Nucleic acid was either cDNA or gDNA, and it came from T cells, B-cell-depleted T cells, or PBMCs.

Trimming cost V 2 bases and J 5 bases; bases outside gene matches: 9. Germline-derived CDR1 and CDR2 are SNHLY and FYNNEI. The CDR3 covers 15 residues. Original analysis: How many nucleated cells were present was estimated from reference gene primer amplification. Assay: immunoSEQ multiplex PCR; the TCRdb copy retains only in-frame clones and omits some. V, J and clone size derive from that table, while D and trimming were established from the DNA sequence. The table has under 350,000 clones, 86% seen once. The J gene is TRBJ2-7, the V gene TRBV2; TRBD2 agrees at 7 bases. This receptor was obtained from a young man with active or convalescent COVID-19. The sample taken for sequencing was peripheral blood. The CDR3 loop is CASSEFGTIGHEQYF. The CDR3 DNA follows: TGTGCCAGCAGTGAATTTGGGACTATCGGCCACGAGCAGTACTTC.